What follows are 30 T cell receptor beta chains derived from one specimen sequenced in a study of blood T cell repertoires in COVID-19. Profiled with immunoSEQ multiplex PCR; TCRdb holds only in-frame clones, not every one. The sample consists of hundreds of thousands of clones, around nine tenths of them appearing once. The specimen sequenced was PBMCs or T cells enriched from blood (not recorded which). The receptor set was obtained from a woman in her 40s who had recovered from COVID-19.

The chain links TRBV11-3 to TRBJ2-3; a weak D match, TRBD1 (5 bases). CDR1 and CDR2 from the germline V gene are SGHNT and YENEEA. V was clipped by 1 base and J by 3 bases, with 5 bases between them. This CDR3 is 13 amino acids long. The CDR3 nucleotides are TGTGCCAGCAGCTTAGCAGGGACAGATACGCAGTATTTT. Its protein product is CASSLAGTDTQYF.

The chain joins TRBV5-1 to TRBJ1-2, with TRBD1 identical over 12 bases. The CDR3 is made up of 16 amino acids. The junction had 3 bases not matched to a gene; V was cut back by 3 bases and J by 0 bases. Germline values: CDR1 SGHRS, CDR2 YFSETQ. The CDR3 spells CASSSGTGGANYGYTF. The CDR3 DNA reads TGCGCCAGCAGCTCGGGGACAGGGGGCGCTAACTATGGCTACACCTTC.

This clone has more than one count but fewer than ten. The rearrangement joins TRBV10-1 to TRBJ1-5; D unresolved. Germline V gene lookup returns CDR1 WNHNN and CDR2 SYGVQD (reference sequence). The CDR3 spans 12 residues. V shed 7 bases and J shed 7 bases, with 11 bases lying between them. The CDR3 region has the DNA TGCGCCAGCAAGGAGGGTGAACAGCCCCAGCATTTT. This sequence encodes CASKEGEQPQHF.

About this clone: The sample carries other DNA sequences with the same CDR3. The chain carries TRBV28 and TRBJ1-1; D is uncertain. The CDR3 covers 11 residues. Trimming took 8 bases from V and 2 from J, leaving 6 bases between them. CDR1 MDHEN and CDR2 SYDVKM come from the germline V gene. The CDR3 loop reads CASEGNTEAFF. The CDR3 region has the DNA TGTGCCAGCGAGGGCAACACTGAAGCTTTCTTT. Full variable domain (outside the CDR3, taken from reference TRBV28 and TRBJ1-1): DVKVTQSSRYLVKRTGEKVFLECVQDMDHENMFWYRQDPGLGLRLIYFSYDVKMKEKGDIPEGYSVSREKKERFSLILESASTNQTSMYLCASEGNTEAFFGQGTRLTVV.

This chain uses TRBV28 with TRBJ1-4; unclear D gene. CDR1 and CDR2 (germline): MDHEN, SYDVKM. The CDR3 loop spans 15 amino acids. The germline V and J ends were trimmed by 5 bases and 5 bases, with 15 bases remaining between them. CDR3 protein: CASSTRGTRNEKLFF. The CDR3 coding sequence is TGTGCCAGCAGTACTCGGGGTACCCGGAATGAAAAACTGTTTTTT.

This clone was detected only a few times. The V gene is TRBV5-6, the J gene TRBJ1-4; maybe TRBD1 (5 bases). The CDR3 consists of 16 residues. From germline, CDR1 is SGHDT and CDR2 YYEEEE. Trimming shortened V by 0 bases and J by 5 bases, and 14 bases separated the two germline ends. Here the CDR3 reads CASSLGPGEVNEKLFF. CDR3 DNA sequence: TGTGCCAGCAGCTTGGGTCCGGGGGAGGTAAATGAAAAACTGTTTTTT.

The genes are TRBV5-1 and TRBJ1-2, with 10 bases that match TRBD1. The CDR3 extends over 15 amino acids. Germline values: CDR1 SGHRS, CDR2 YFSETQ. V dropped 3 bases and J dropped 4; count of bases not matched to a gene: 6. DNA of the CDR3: TGCGCCAGCAGCTACGGGACAGGGGCAAGCTATGGCTACACCTTC. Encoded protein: CASSYGTGASYGYTF.

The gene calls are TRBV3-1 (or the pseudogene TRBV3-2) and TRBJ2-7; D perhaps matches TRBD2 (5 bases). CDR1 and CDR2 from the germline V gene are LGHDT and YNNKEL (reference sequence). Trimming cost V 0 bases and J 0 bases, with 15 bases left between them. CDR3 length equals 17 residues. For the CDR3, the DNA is TGTGCCAGCAGCCAAGATAAGGGAGACTTGCCCTCCTACGAGCAGTACTTC. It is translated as CASSQDKGDLPSYEQYF.

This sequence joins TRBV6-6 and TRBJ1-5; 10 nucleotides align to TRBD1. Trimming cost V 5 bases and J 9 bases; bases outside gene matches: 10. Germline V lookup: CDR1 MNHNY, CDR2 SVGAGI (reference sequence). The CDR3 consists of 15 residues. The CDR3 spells CASSPNRDRGSPQHF. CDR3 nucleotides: TGTGCCAGCAGTCCTAACCGGGACAGGGGATCGCCCCAGCATTTT.

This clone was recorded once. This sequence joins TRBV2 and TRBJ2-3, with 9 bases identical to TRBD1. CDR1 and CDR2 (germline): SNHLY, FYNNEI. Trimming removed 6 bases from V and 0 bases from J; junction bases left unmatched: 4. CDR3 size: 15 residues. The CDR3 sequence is CASRPGTGSTDTQYF. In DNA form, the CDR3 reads TGTGCCAGCAGACCCGGGACAGGGAGCACAGATACGCAGTATTTT.

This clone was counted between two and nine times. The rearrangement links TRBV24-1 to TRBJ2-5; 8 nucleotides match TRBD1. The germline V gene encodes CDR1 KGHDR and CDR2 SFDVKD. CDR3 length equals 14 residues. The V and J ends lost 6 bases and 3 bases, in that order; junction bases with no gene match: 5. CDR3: CATSLDRAEETQYF. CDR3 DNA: TGTGCCACCAGTCTGGACAGGGCTGAAGAGACCCAGTACTTC.

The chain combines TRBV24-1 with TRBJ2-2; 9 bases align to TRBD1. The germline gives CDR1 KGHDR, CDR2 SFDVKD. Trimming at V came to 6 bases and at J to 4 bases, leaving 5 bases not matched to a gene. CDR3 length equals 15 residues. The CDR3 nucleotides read TGTGCCACCAGTCGGGACAGGGCAATCACCGGGGAGCTGTTTTTT. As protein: CATSRDRAITGELFF.

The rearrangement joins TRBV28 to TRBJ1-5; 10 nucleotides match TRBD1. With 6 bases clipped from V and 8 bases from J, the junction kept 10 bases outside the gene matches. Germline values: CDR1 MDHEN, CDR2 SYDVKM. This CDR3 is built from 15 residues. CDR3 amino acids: CASSDRGPATKPQHF. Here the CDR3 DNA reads TGTGCCAGCAGCGACAGGGGGCCAGCCACTAAGCCCCAGCATTTT.

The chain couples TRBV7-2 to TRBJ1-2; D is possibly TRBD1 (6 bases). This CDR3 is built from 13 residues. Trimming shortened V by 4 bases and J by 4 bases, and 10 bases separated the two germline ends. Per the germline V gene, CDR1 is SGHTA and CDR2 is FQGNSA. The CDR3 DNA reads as TGTGCCAGCAGCTGGACAGCGACCTATGGCTACACCTTC. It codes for CASSWTATYGYTF.

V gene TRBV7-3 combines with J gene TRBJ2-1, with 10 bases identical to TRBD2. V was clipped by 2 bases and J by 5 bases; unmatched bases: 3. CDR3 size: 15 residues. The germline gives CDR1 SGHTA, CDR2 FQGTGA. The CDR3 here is CASSLWLAGDNEQFF. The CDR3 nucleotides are TGTGCCAGCAGCTTATGGCTAGCGGGGGACAATGAGCAGTTCTTC.

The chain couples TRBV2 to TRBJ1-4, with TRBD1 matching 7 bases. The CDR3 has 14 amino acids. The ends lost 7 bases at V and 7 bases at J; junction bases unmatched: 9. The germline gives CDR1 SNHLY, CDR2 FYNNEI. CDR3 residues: CASKGTALPEKLFF. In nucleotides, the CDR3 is TGTGCCAGCAAGGGGACAGCACTTCCTGAAAAACTGTTTTTT.

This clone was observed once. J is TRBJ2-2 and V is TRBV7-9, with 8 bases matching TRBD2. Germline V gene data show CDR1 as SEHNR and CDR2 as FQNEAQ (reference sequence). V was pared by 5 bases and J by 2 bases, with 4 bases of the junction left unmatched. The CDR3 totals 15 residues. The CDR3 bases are TGTGCCAGCAGCCGACTAGCGCCTAACACCGGGGAGCTGTTTTTT. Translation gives CASSRLAPNTGELFF.

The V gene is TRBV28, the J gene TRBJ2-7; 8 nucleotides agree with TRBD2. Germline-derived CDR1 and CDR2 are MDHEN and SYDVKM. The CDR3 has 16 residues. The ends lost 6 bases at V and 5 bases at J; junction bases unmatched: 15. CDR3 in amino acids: CASSTFGDTGRDEQYF. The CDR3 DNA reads TGTGCCAGCAGCACCTTTGGGGACACCGGGAGGGACGAGCAGTACTTC.

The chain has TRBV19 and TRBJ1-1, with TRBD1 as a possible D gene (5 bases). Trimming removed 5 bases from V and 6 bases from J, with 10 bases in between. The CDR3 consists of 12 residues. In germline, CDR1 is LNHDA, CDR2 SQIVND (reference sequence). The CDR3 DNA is TGTGCCAGTAGTTCAGGGCGTTCTGAAGCTTTCTTT. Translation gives CASSSGRSEAFF.

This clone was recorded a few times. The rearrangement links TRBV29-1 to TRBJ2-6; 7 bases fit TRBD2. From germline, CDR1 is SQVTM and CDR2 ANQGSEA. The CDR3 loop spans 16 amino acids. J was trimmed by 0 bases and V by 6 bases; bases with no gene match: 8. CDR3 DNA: TGCAGCGTCGTAAGCGGGAATAGCTCTGGGGCCAACGTCCTGACTTTC. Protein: CSVVSGNSSGANVLTF.

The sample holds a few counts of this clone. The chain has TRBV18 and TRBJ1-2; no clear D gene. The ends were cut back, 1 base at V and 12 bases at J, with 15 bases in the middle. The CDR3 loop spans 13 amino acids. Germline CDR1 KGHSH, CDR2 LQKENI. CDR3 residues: CASSPLPRGDNTF. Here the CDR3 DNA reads TGTGCCAGCTCACCACTACCCAGAGGTGATAACACCTTC.

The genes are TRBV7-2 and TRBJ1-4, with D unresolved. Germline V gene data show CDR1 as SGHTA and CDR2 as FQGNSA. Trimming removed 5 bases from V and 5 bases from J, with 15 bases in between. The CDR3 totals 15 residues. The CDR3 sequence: CASSPGRVVNEKLFF. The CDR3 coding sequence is TGTGCCAGCAGCCCCGGGAGGGTGGTCAATGAAAAACTGTTTTTT.

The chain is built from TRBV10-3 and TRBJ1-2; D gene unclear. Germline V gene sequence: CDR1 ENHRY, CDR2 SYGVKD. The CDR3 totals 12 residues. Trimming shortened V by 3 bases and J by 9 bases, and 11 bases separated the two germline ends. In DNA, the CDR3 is TGTGCCATCAGTGACGCCGGGTCGAGCTACACCTTC. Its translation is CAISDAGSSYTF.

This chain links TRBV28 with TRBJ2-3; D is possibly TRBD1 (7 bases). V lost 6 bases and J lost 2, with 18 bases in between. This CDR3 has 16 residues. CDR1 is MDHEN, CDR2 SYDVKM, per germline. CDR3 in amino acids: CASRHQGGQTTDTQYF. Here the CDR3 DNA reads TGTGCCAGCAGACACCAGGGGGGACAGACCACAGATACGCAGTATTTT.

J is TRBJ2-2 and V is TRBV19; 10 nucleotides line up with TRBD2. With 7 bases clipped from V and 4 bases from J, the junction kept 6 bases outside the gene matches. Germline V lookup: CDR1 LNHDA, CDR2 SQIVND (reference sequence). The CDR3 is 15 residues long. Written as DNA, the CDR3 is TGTGCCAGTAAGGAGGGACTAGCGATCACCGGGGAGCTGTTTTTT. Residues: CASKEGLAITGELFF.

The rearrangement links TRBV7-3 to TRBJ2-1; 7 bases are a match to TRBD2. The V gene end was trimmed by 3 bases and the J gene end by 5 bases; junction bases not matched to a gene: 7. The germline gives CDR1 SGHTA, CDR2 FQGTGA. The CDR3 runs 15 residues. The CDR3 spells CASSLNRDYNNEQFF. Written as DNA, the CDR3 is TGTGCCAGCAGCTTGAACCGGGACTACAACAATGAGCAGTTCTTC.

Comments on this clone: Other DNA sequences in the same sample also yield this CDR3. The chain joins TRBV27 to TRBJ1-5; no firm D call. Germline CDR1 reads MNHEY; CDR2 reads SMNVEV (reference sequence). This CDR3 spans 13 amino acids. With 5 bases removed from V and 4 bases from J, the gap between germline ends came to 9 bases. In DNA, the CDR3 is TGTGCCAGCAGTCCCGCCAGGAATCAGCCCCAGCATTTT. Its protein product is CASSPARNQPQHF.

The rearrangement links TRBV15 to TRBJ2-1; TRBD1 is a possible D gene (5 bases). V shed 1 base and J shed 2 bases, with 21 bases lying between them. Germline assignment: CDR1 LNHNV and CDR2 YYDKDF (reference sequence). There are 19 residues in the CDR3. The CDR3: CATSRGPSEPGPPYNEQFF. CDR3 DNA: TGTGCCACCAGCAGAGGGCCTTCCGAACCAGGGCCCCCCTACAATGAGCAGTTCTTC.

DNA of the CDR3: TGTGCCAGCAGTTTACAAGGACAGGGTGATGAAAAACTGTTTTTT. Amino acids: CASSLQGQGDEKLFF. The genes are TRBV28 and TRBJ1-4, with TRBD1 identical over 8 bases. The V and J ends lost 2 bases and 6 bases, in that order; junction bases with no gene match: 5. The CDR3 length is 15 residues. The germline V gene encodes CDR1 MDHEN and CDR2 SYDVKM.

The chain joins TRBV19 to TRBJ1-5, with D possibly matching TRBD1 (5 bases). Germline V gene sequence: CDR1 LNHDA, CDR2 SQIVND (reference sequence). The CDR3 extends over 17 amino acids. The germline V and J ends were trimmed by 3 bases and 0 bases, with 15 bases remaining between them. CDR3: CASSIQRGVNSNQPQHF. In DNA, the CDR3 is TGTGCCAGTAGTATTCAGCGGGGCGTTAATAGCAATCAGCCCCAGCATTTT.